A selection of T cell receptor beta chains follows, all from one sample in a study of beta chain features in type 1 diabetes. TCRdb keeps only in-frame clones here, not all; method: immunoSEQ multiplex PCR. Here the sample spans about 700,000 clones, 13% being singletons. Material for sequencing was naive CD4+ T cells from blood. Every receptor here comes from a man between 18 and 35 years old with type 1 diabetes. The CDR3 runs from the conserved cysteine through the conserved F or W. Fields, in order: CDR3 length, V gene, J gene, D gene, CDR3 protein. The D gene is left open where the match is weak.

length: 14
V: TRBV7-9
J: TRBJ2-7
D: -
CDR3: CASSFPPGSYEQYF

length: 15
V: TRBV7-9
J: TRBJ2-2
D: -
CDR3: CASSLVGGAPGELFF

length: 13
V: TRBV18
J: TRBJ2-1
D: -
CDR3: CASSSFENNEQFF

length: 13
V: TRBV5-1
J: TRBJ2-1
D: -
CDR3: CASGVEVYNEQFF

length: 13
V: TRBV27
J: TRBJ1-2
D: TRBD1
CDR3: CASSSGTVYGYTF

length: 13
V: TRBV28
J: TRBJ1-2
D: -
CDR3: CASNFAGPSGYTF

length: 16
V: TRBV6-6
J: TRBJ2-3
D: TRBD1
CDR3: CASSYSGTGGPDTQYF

length: 15
V: TRBV28
J: TRBJ1-1
D: TRBD1
CDR3: CASSSERAGTVEAFF

length: 13
V: TRBV5-4
J: TRBJ1-2
D: TRBD1
CDR3: CASSRDSSYGYTF

length: 16
V: TRBV10-3
J: TRBJ2-5
D: -
CDR3: CAISPGAQSLQETQYF

length: 16
V: TRBV6-5
J: TRBJ2-1
D: -
CDR3: CASSYSGGGSHNEQFF

length: 18
V: TRBV9
J: TRBJ2-1
D: TRBD2
CDR3: CASSVGGLAPGHYNEQFF

length: 18
V: TRBV10-3
J: TRBJ1-5
D: TRBD1
CDR3: CAISESRDRGGSNQPQHF

length: 13
V: TRBV4-1
J: TRBJ2-7
D: -
CDR3: CASSQVPPYEQYF

length: 13
V: TRBV11-2
J: TRBJ2-1
D: -
CDR3: CASSLAEYNEQFF

length: 16
V: TRBV2
J: TRBJ2-5
D: -
CDR3: CASSARLGSGGETQYF

length: 15
V: TRBV7-9
J: TRBJ2-7
D: TRBD1
CDR3: CASSSGQGRILEQYF

length: 16
V: TRBV6-1
J: TRBJ2-3
D: -
CDR3: CASSGGTLASTDTQYF

length: 14
V: TRBV5-4
J: TRBJ1-1
D: -
CDR3: CASSPYTGSPEAFF

length: 14
V: TRBV30
J: TRBJ1-1
D: TRBD1
CDR3: CAWSATGGSAEAFF

length: 14
V: TRBV6-1
J: TRBJ2-5
D: TRBD1
CDR3: CASSRGQGPETQYF

length: 15
V: TRBV7-9
J: TRBJ1-1
D: -
CDR3: CASSPRTNMNTEAFF

length: 13
V: TRBV10-2
J: TRBJ2-2
D: TRBD1
CDR3: CASRGQGNGELFF

length: 13
V: TRBV5-1
J: TRBJ2-3
D: -
CDR3: CASSLGGSDTQYF

length: 13
V: TRBV4-2
J: TRBJ2-7
D: -
CDR3: CASSQEGSYEQYF

length: 14
V: TRBV29-1
J: TRBJ1-1
D: -
CDR3: CSAIINQGNTEAFF

length: 16
V: TRBV7-8
J: TRBJ2-1
D: -
CDR3: CASSVTDRGYYNEQFF

length: 15
V: TRBV28
J: TRBJ1-4
D: TRBD1
CDR3: CASSFSTGEVEKLFF

length: 14
V: TRBV2
J: TRBJ2-5
D: -
CDR3: CASSGGEWGETQYF

length: 14
V: TRBV5-6
J: TRBJ2-5
D: -
CDR3: CASSSQGSQETQYF

length: 13
V: TRBV7-8
J: TRBJ1-1
D: -
CDR3: CASSRTARTEAFF

length: 15
V: TRBV30
J: TRBJ2-7
D: TRBD1
CDR3: CAWSTRTGIRQEQYF

length: 14
V: TRBV9
J: TRBJ2-7
D: -
CDR3: CASSVAGASYEQYF

length: 14
V: TRBV30
J: TRBJ1-1
D: -
CDR3: CAWSVLRGGTEAFF

length: 13
V: TRBV30
J: TRBJ1-2
D: TRBD1
CDR3: CAWVQDRVDGYTF

length: 14
V: TRBV2
J: TRBJ1-5
D: -
CDR3: CASSGRGVDQPQHF

length: 12
V: TRBV10-3
J: TRBJ2-2
D: -
CDR3: CAIRGLSGELFF

length: 16
V: TRBV7-8
J: TRBJ1-6
D: -
CDR3: CASSFNQGSRNSPLHF

length: 14
V: TRBV19
J: TRBJ2-2
D: -
CDR3: CASREGLNTGELFF

length: 14
V: TRBV4-2
J: TRBJ1-2
D: -
CDR3: CASSQETGFYGYTF

length: 22
V: TRBV23-1
J: TRBJ1-2
D: -
CDR3: CASSHRVKPVAGEGGANYGYTF

length: 14
V: TRBV28
J: TRBJ2-7
D: -
CDR3: CASSPLRPSYEQYF

length: 16
V: TRBV6-5
J: TRBJ2-7
D: -
CDR3: CASSYGSGTVDYEQYF

length: 16
V: TRBV21-1
J: TRBJ1-5
D: -
CDR3: CASSNFQPRGCEPQHF

length: 11
V: TRBV7-6
J: TRBJ2-1
D: -
CDR3: CASSGYNEQFF

length: 14
V: TRBV7-8
J: TRBJ1-1
D: -
CDR3: CASSFTVLNTEAFF

length: 15
V: TRBV10-1
J: TRBJ2-3
D: -
CDR3: CASSESWGAKDTQYF

length: 13
V: TRBV9
J: TRBJ1-5
D: -
CDR3: CASSVEPGSPQHF

length: 14
V: TRBV19
J: TRBJ1-1
D: -
CDR3: CASMNREWNTEAFF